This T cell receptor beta chain derives from a study of response to subunit inactivated influenza vaccine (dated by TCRdb to between 2017 and 2018). In the study overall: Deep quantitative T cell receptor repertoire profiling was used in the study to track responses to a trivalent subunit inactivated influenza vaccine.

Library prep was done by RT-PCR. Sequencing was carried out with an Illumina HiSeq 2500. TCRdb itself trimmed the public reads at Q25 with fastp, ran MiXCR and retained productive beta chains. For every CDR3 protein sequence, its rows merge into one entry that carries the most common genes and DNA. The sample table contains 590,000 or so distinct CDR3 sequences; only one count was recorded for 14% of them. The leading ten clones occupy approximately 7.6% of the sample. What the authors observed across the whole study: The authors suggested that each seasonal influenza vaccination may recruit only a limited number of new T cells.

CDR1 and CDR2 (DFQATT, SNEGSKA) derive from the germline V gene (reference sequence). Inclusive of the bounding cysteine and phenylalanine, the CDR3 is 12 residues long. The DNA shown is the 36-base CDR3, in frame from base 1. The junction shows trimming of 3 bases on V and 2 bases on J, plus 7 bases between the germline ends. This clonotype was detected only a few times. Its specific antigen is unknown. No quality values exist for individual bases; no much larger clone is one base distant. This specimen consisted of PBMCs from blood, obtained 14 days before vaccination. The clonotype originates from a middle-aged man who received an inactivated influenza vaccine. Donor details come from another sample of the same person, matched by shared clones. The rearranged chain carries TRBV20-1 and TRBJ1-2; too little of a D gene remains to name it. The CDR3 is CSARRQNYGYTF. Read as DNA, the sequence is TGCAGTGCTAGGCGCCAGAACTATGGCTACACCTTC.